This is a list of T cell receptor beta chains from one sample in a study of identical twins. TCRdb independently ran MiXCR on the 5' RACE reads; one entry per CDR3 protein. Seen here are 650,000 to 800,000 distinct CDR3 sequences, 8% to 9% observed once, and the top ten hold around 0.98%. The sample was also linked to a second study, of yellow fever vaccine responses in identical twins.

The sample was PBMCs. All receptors come from a woman aged 18 to 35 in good health. CDR3s include the opening cysteine and the closing phenylalanine or tryptophan. A D gene is named only where the DNA matches it firmly. The listing skips clone size in some rows; elsewhere it reads once, few, many or a size class.

clone size,V gene,D gene,J gene,CDR3 DNA,CDR3 protein
-,TRBV6-2/TRBV6-3,-,TRBJ2-1,TGTGCCAGCAGTCCGTACCTACTAGTGGCTGAGCAGTTCTTC,CASSPYLLVAEQFF
many,TRBV14,TRBD1,TRBJ1-4,TGTGCCAGCAGCCAATTAAGGGACAGGGGCGGAGAAAAACTGTTTTTT,CASSQLRDRGGEKLFF
few,TRBV29-1,-,TRBJ2-7,TGCAGCGGGATTGACAGGAGAGAGCAGTACTTC,CSGIDRREQYF
-,TRBV3-1,-,TRBJ2-3,TGTGCCAGCAGCCCCCAGGTTGTGAGCAGTACGCAGTATTTT,CASSPQVVSSTQYF
few,TRBV7-3,-,TRBJ1-1,TGTGCCAGCAGCTCCTCTTCCGGTCTGAACACTGAAGCTTTCTTT,CASSSSSGLNTEAFF
-,TRBV4-3,TRBD2,TRBJ2-5,TGCGCCAGCAGCCAAGGAGCCGGGGGGAGGGCCCAGTACTTC,CASSQGAGGRAQYF
many,TRBV10-3,TRBD1,TRBJ1-2,TGTGCCATCATGAGACAGGGATCGGACGGCTACACCTTC,CAIMRQGSDGYTF
few,TRBV6-5,-,TRBJ1-1,TGTGCCAGCAGTTACAGGGGGGGGACACCGAACACTGAAGCTTTCTTT,CASSYRGGTPNTEAFF
-,TRBV10-3,TRBD2,TRBJ2-2,TGTGCCATCACGAGCGGGAGGGAAGTCACCGGGGAGCTGTTTTTT,CAITSGREVTGELFF
-,TRBV9,-,TRBJ2-1,TGTGCCAGCAGCGCACCAACAGGGATGGGAGTTAATGAGCAGTTCTTC,CASSAPTGMGVNEQFF
many,TRBV12-3/TRBV12-4,-,TRBJ2-7,TGTGCCAGCAGTTTAGGTTTAGGACAGAGCGAGCAGTACTTC,CASSLGLGQSEQYF
few,TRBV20-1,TRBD2,TRBJ2-3,TGCAGTGCTAGGGGGCCAGCGGGAGCCACAGATACGCAGTATTTT,CSARGPAGATDTQYF
many,TRBV12-3/TRBV12-4,-,TRBJ1-2,TGTGCCAGCGGTGATGGGGGCCGCTTCTATGGCTACACCTTC,CASGDGGRFYGYTF
-,TRBV28,TRBD1,TRBJ2-3,TGTGCCAGCAGTTTAGTGACAGGGGTGACAGATACGCAGTATTTT,CASSLVTGVTDTQYF
-,TRBV5-1,-,TRBJ1-1,TGCGCCAGCAGCTTGGGGCTGAACACTTTCTTT,CASSLGLNTFF